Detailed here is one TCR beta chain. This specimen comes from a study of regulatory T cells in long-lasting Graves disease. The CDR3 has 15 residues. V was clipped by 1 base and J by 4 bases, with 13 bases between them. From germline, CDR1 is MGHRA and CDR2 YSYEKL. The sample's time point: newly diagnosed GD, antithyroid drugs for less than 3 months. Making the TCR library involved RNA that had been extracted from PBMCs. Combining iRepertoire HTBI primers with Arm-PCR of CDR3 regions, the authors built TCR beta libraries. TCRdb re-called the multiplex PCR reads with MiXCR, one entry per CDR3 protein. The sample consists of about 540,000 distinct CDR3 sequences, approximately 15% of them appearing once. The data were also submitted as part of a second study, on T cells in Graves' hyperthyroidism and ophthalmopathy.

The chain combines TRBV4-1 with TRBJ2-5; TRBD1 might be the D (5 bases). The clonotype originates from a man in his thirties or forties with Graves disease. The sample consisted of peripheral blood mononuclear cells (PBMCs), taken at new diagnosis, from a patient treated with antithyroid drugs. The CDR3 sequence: CASSQAAGQGETQYF. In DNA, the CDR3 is TGCGCCAGCAGCCAAGCGGCAGGGCAGGGAGAGACCCAGTACTTC.